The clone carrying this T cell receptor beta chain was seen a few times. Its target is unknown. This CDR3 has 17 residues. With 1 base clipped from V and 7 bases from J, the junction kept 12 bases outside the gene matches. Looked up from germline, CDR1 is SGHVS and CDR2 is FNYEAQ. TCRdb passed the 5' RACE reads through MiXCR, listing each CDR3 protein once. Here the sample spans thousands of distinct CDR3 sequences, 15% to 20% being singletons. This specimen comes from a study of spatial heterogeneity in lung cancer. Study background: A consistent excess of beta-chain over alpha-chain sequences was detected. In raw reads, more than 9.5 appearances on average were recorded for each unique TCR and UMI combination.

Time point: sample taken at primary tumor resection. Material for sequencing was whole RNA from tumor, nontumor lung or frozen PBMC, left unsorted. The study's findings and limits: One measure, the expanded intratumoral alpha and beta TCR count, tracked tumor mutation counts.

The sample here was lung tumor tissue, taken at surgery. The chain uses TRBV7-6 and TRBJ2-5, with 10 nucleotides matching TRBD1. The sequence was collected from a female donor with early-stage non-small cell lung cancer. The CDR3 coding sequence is TGTGCCAGCAGCTTAGATTCGGGACAGGGGAATCGGGGGACCCAGTACTTC. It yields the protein CASSLDSGQGNRGTQYF.